These 26 T cell receptor beta chains were sequenced from one sample in a study of T cells in pancreatic ductal adenocarcinoma. This table comes from immunoSEQ multiplex PCR, and its TCRdb copy is limited to in-frame clones, with some not included. The profile covers more than 15,000 clones, with more than 70% appearing a single time and over 0.9% taken by the ten largest. Selected pancreatic ductal adenocarcinoma patients had undergone surgery without neoadjuvant therapy. Source material: PBMCs. These receptors were obtained from a human donor with pancreatic ductal adenocarcinoma.

This chain connects TRBV7-8 to TRBJ2-5, with a weak D call TRBD1 (6 bases). The CDR3 has 13 amino acids. Germline V CDR1 and CDR2: SGHVS, FQNEAQ. The V gene lost 5 bases and the J gene lost 4 bases, with 11 bases spanning the gap. The CDR3 protein is CASSLRDIETQYF. DNA for the CDR3: TGTGCCAGCAGCCTACGGGACATAGAGACCCAGTACTTC. The full variable domain, with the rest looked up from reference TRBV7-8 and TRBJ2-5, is GAGVSQSPRYKVAKRGQDVALRCDPISGHVSLFWYQQALGQGPEFLTYFQNEAQLDKSGLPSDRFFAERPEGSVSTLKIQRTQQEDSAVYLCASSLRDIETQYFGPGTRLLVL.

This clone was detected only once. The V gene is TRBV11-2, the J gene TRBJ2-4; 10 bases line up with TRBD2. Germline CDR1 reads SGHAT; CDR2 reads FQNNGV. This CDR3 spans 15 amino acids. The V segment lost 6 bases and the J segment 4 bases; nucleotides outside the gene matches: 6. CDR3 coding DNA: TGTGCCAGCAGTCCCGGACTAGCGGTAAAAAACATTCAGTACTTC. Protein: CASSPGLAVKNIQYF.

This chain joins TRBV5-4 and TRBJ2-7; maybe TRBD1 (6 bases). There are 13 residues in the CDR3. The germline CDR1 and CDR2 sequences are SGHNT and YYREEE (reference sequence). V was shortened by 4 bases and J by 12 bases, with 20 bases between the two germline ends. The CDR3 coding sequence is TGTGCCAGCAGCCTCGCGCCCCGGGACATGTCGTACTTC. As protein: CASSLAPRDMSYF.

The V call is TRBV13, the J call TRBJ2-5; 8 bases line up with TRBD2. The CDR3 length is 14 residues. Germline CDR1 and CDR2: PRHDT and FYEKMQ (reference sequence). V was pared by 4 bases and J by 4 bases, with 5 bases of the junction left unmatched. This CDR3 reads CASSSGGAAETQYF. The CDR3 coding sequence is TGTGCCAGCAGCTCCGGGGGGGCAGCAGAGACCCAGTACTTC.

The chain joins TRBV13 to TRBJ1-3; D possibly corresponds to TRBD1 (6 bases). V gave up 5 bases and J gave up 2 bases, with 19 bases separating them. Germline V CDR1 and CDR2: PRHDT, FYEKMQ (reference sequence). The CDR3 consists of 17 residues. CDR3 sequence (DNA): TGTGCCAGCAGCCTGAGGAACCTGGGGGCTGCTGGAAACACCATATATTTT. Encoded protein: CASSLRNLGAAGNTIYF.

V usage is TRBV25-1 and J usage is TRBJ2-1; D is undetermined. The germline CDR1 and CDR2 sequences are MGHDK and SYGVNS. V shed 3 bases and J shed 10 bases, with 10 bases lying between them. This CDR3 is 12 amino acids long. CDR3 protein: CASSDESREQFF. As DNA, the CDR3 is TGTGCCAGCAGTGATGAATCACGGGAGCAGTTCTTC.

The chain is built from TRBV5-6 and TRBJ1-1; weak D call: TRBD1 (5 bases). Trimming left V 1 base short and J 5 bases short, with 15 bases between. The CDR3 totals 15 residues. Germline V gene sequence: CDR1 SGHDT, CDR2 YYEEEE. CDR3: CASSLYGREVTEAFF. The CDR3 region has the DNA TGTGCCAGCAGCTTGTACGGCAGGGAAGTGACTGAAGCTTTCTTT.

The chain employs TRBV7-3 and TRBJ2-2, with D perhaps matching TRBD2 (6 bases). The CDR3 length is 14 residues. Trimming removed 1 base from V and 6 bases from J, with 9 bases in between. The germline gives CDR1 SGHTA, CDR2 FQGTGA. For the CDR3, the DNA is TGTGCCAGCAGCTTAAATCGGGGGTCCGGGGAGCTGTTTTTT. Encoded protein: CASSLNRGSGELFF.

V is TRBV6-1 and J is TRBJ1-5; D ambiguous. Germline-derived CDR1 and CDR2 are MNHNS and SASEGT. The CDR3 is made up of 14 amino acids. V shed 0 bases and J shed 4 bases, with 7 bases lying between them. The CDR3, as DNA: TGTGCCAGCAGTGAAGCGAGAGGGAATCAGCCCCAGCATTTT. Translating gives CASSEARGNQPQHF.

This chain uses TRBV7-9 with TRBJ2-7; TRBD2 aligns across 9 bases. From germline, CDR1 is SEHNR and CDR2 FQNEAQ (reference sequence). Trimming removed 3 bases from V and 6 bases from J; junction bases left unmatched: 0. This CDR3 is built from 12 residues. CDR3 region: CASSLRGGEQYF. Here the CDR3 DNA reads TGTGCCAGCAGCTTGCGGGGGGGCGAGCAGTACTTC.

The V call is TRBV7-2, the J call TRBJ2-6, with D possibly matching TRBD2 (5 bases). Trimming removed 1 base from V and 3 bases from J, with 7 bases in between. This CDR3 is 15 amino acids long. Looked up from germline, CDR1 is SGHTA and CDR2 is FQGNSA. CDR3 sequence (DNA): TGTGCCAGCAGCTTAGAAGGGAGTGGGGCCAACGTCCTGACTTTC. Its translation is CASSLEGSGANVLTF.

This chain connects TRBV23-1 to TRBJ2-7; 9 bases are a match to TRBD1. TRBV23-1 is an ORF; its function is uncertain. CDR3 length: 15 residues. V lost 8 bases to trimming and J lost 6 bases; unmatched junction nucleotides: 14. The CDR3 loop is CASGTEDRGLCEQYF. For the CDR3, the DNA is TGCGCCAGCGGAACAGAGGACAGGGGTCTTTGCGAGCAGTACTTC.

The CDR3 nucleotides read TGTGCCAGCAGTTTTAGGGGCTTGAACACTGAAGCTTTCTTT. It codes for CASSFRGLNTEAFF. The chain employs TRBV27 and TRBJ1-1; tentatively, D is TRBD1 (5 bases). The V end was cut by 3 bases, the J end by 0 bases, with 8 bases between. Germline assignment: CDR1 MNHEY and CDR2 SMNVEV (reference sequence). The CDR3 is made up of 14 amino acids.

This chain uses TRBV29-1 with TRBJ1-1; TRBD1 matches 7 bases. The CDR3 runs 13 residues. Germline V gives CDR1 SQVTM, CDR2 ANQGSEA. Trimming cost V 5 bases and J 6 bases; bases outside gene matches: 9. The CDR3 here is CSVLPGTVPEAFF. The CDR3 coding sequence is TGCAGCGTTTTACCCGGGACAGTCCCTGAAGCTTTCTTT.

The chain uses TRBV19 and TRBJ2-3; TRBD1 matches 7 bases. The CDR3 spans 16 residues. V dropped 3 bases and J dropped 5; count of bases not matched to a gene: 11. CDR1 and CDR2 from the germline V gene are LNHDA and SQIVND (reference sequence). The CDR3 DNA reads as TGTGCCAGTAGTATTACGACAGGGTCCCGCGTAGATACGCAGTATTTT. Its translation is CASSITTGSRVDTQYF.

This clone was detected only once. The chain is built from TRBV7-3 and TRBJ2-3, with D unresolved. CDR1 is SGHTA, CDR2 FQGTGA, per germline. Trimming stripped 1 base from V and 2 bases from J, with 7 bases between. CDR3 size: 14 residues. The CDR3 loop reads CASSLSAATDTQYF. The CDR3 nucleotides are TGTGCCAGCAGCTTAAGTGCGGCCACAGATACGCAGTATTTT.

This chain uses TRBV2 with TRBJ1-2; no reliable D call. This CDR3 comprises 12 residues. Trimming removed 5 bases at V and 2 bases at J, with 6 bases between. Germline V gene sequence: CDR1 SNHLY, CDR2 FYNNEI. The CDR3 sequence: CASSTENYGYTF. The CDR3 region has the DNA TGTGCCAGCAGTACGGAGAACTATGGCTACACCTTC.

This chain uses TRBV6-6 with TRBJ2-7; D is ambiguous. V lost 3 bases and J lost 0, with 6 bases in between. There are 13 residues in the CDR3. Germline lookup yields CDR1 MNHNY and CDR2 SVGAGI (reference sequence). In nucleotides, the CDR3 is TGTGCCAGCAGTTATAGTCCCTCCTACGAGCAGTACTTC. Amino acid sequence: CASSYSPSYEQYF.

The rearrangement links TRBV11-2 to TRBJ2-5; D is uncertain. Germline loops: CDR1 SGHAT, CDR2 FQNNGV. V gave up 5 bases and J gave up 13 bases, with 20 bases separating them. This CDR3 is 13 amino acids long. The CDR3 loop is CASSPRLTPSAYF. In nucleotides, the CDR3 is TGTGCCAGCAGCCCCCGACTTACCCCCTCAGCGTACTTC. Together with reference TRBV11-2 and TRBJ2-5, the CDR3 gives the full variable domain: EAGVAQSPRYKIIEKRQSVAFWCNPISGHATLYWYQQILGQGPKLLIQFQNNGVVDDSQLPKDRFSAERLKGVDSTLKIQPAKLEDSAVYLCASSPRLTPSAYFGPGTRLLVL.

V is TRBV9 and J is TRBJ1-1; the D gene is possibly TRBD1 (6 bases). Trimming cost V 0 bases and J 0 bases, with 12 bases left between them. Germline CDR1 SGDLS, CDR2 YYNGEE. The CDR3 is 16 amino acids. The CDR3 reads CASSVGQGPMNTEAFF. As DNA, the CDR3 is TGTGCCAGCAGCGTAGGGCAGGGGCCGATGAACACTGAAGCTTTCTTT.

The genes are TRBV4-2 and TRBJ1-4; D perhaps matches TRBD1 (5 bases). The CDR3 covers 16 residues. V lost 0 bases and J lost 7, with 15 bases in between. From germline, CDR1 is LGHNA and CDR2 YNFKEQ. CDR3 DNA: TGTGCCAGCAGCCAAGAGGGGCAGGGTATGAGTGAAAAACTGTTTTTT. It encodes CASSQEGQGMSEKLFF.

Only one count was recorded for this clone. V gene TRBV28 combines with J gene TRBJ1-5, with D perhaps matching TRBD1 (5 bases). V lost 2 bases and J 6 bases, leaving 11 bases between the germline ends. Germline assignment: CDR1 MDHEN and CDR2 SYDVKM. This CDR3 has 14 residues. In DNA form, the CDR3 reads TGTGCCAGCAGTTTAGGTGGGGGGGGTCAGCCCCAGCATTTT. Translating gives CASSLGGGGQPQHF.

A word on this clone: A read error may account for a junction end that differs from germline. The chain joins TRBV30 to TRBJ2-7; TRBD1 matches 8 bases. The CDR3 extends over 13 amino acids. The germline CDR1 and CDR2 sequences are GTSNPN and SVGIG (reference sequence). In DNA form, the CDR3 reads TGTGCCCGGAGTGGGGACAGGACCTACGAGCAGTACTTC. It encodes CARSGDRTYEQYF. Looking up the rest from reference TRBV30 and TRBJ2-7 gives the full variable domain: SQTIHQWPATLVQPVGSPLSLECTVEGTSNPNLYWYRQAAGRGLQLLFYSVGIGQISSEVPQNLSASRPQDRQFILSSKKLLLSDSGFYLCARSGDRTYEQYFGPGTRLTVT.

The V gene is TRBV6-5, the J gene TRBJ2-3; 9 nucleotides line up with TRBD2. The V gene end was trimmed by 7 bases and the J gene end by 2 bases; junction bases not matched to a gene: 4. CDR3 size: 14 residues. CDR1 and CDR2 from the germline V gene are MNHEY and SVGAGI. In nucleotides, the CDR3 is TGTGCCAGCACCGAGGGACTAGCCACAGATACGCAGTATTTT. Encoded protein: CASTEGLATDTQYF.

The chain links TRBV5-1 to TRBJ2-2; 8 bases are shared with TRBD1. The junction had 5 bases not matched to a gene; V was cut back by 0 bases and J by 1 base. The germline V gene encodes CDR1 SGHRS and CDR2 YFSETQ. The CDR3 loop spans 17 amino acids. The CDR3 reads CASSLVVGTGNTGELFF. The CDR3 DNA follows: TGCGCCAGCAGCTTGGTCGTTGGGACAGGGAACACCGGGGAGCTGTTTTTT.

J is TRBJ1-1 and V is TRBV27; D is undetermined. This CDR3 is built from 12 residues. Germline CDR1 and CDR2: MNHEY and SMNVEV (reference sequence). Trimming took 7 bases from V and 8 from J, leaving 14 bases between them. The CDR3 loop is CASTPLSGEAFF. CDR3 coding DNA: TGTGCCAGCACCCCACTTAGCGGGGAAGCTTTCTTT.